This TCR beta chain was profiled in a study of cytomegalovirus exposure and HLA in healthy donors. Study-level findings and limits: Relative to equally common others, HLA-associated TCR beta chains showed greater clonal expansion in a later analysis. The authors judged a highly shared variant cluster likely a sequencing artifact.

On this clone itself: Its antigen remains unidentified.

PCR primers comprised 60 Vbeta and 13 Jbeta primers. Profiling relied on immunoSEQ multiplex PCR, and the TCRdb table lists in-frame clones only, not all of them. This sample contains about 140,000 clones. CDR1 is SEHNR, CDR2 FQNEAQ, per germline (reference sequence). The V and J ends lost 3 bases and 0 bases, in that order; junction bases with no gene match: 9. The CDR3 runs to 17 residues. The material sequenced was PBMCs. J is TRBJ1-1 and V is TRBV7-9, with 8 bases fitting TRBD1. The sequence derives from a man in his forties in good health and CMV-seronegative. The CDR3 spells CASSFQTTGVVNTEAFF. The CDR3 nucleotides are TGTGCCAGCAGCTTCCAAACGACAGGGGTGGTGAACACTGAAGCTTTCTTT.